The source of this T cell receptor beta chain is a study of technical replicates of blood from several donors. The table came from immunoSEQ multiplex PCR; TCRdb's copy has only in-frame clones and leaves some out. The sample comprises about 15,000 clones, around 86% of which are singletons, and under 15% rests with the top ten. Trimming at V came to 4 bases and at J to 7 bases, leaving 14 bases not matched to a gene. Per germline, CDR1 SQVTM and CDR2 ANQGSEA. The CDR3 loop spans 15 amino acids. This TCR derives from a human donor in good health. The genes are TRBV29-1 and TRBJ2-7, with 9 bases aligning to TRBD1. Sequenced sample: PBMCs. CDR3 sequence (DNA): TGCAGCGTTGGACTCCCGGGACAGGGTTTTGGGGAGCAGTACTTC. Protein: CSVGLPGQGFGEQYF.